This TCR beta chain was sequenced in a study of neurological immune-mediated disorders. At least ten counts were recorded for this clonotype. Its antigen remains unknown. The cDNA came from 5'RACE with 10-nucleotide random UMIs. From the 5' RACE reads, TCRdb called clonotypes with MiXCR, one entry per CDR3 protein. The sample has approximately 77,000 distinct CDR3 sequences, approximately 9.4% seen once; the top ten hold 1.5% to 2%. Whole-study findings and limits: CDR3 amino acid sequences of expanded clones were not shared across subjects, a result suggesting private repertoires in all groups.

CDR1 SEHNR and CDR2 FQNEAQ come from the germline V gene (reference sequence). The CDR3 contains 17 residues. The trim removed 5 bases at V and 2 bases at J, leaving 12 bases unmatched. The source is a man between 50 and 59 years old in good health. Source material: PBMCs. This chain uses TRBV7-9 with TRBJ2-1; 7 positions agree with TRBD1. The CDR3 sequence: CASSILGQATPYNEQFF. CDR3 bases: TGTGCCAGCAGCATTCTTGGACAGGCTACGCCCTACAATGAGCAGTTCTTC.